This passage covers 20 T cell receptor beta chains from one sample sequenced in a study of shared clonotypes between healthy human individuals. Method: immunoSEQ multiplex PCR; TCRdb's copy keeps in-frame clones and lacks some. The sample lists about 120,000 clones; around 68% were seen once. The sequenced sample consisted of memory CD8+ T cells sorted from blood. The subset is: CD45RO+ cells pooled with CCR7-negative TemRA cells. Source of these receptors: a woman in her 30s in good health.

This sequence joins TRBV6-5 and TRBJ2-7; tentative D call: TRBD1 (6 bases). The V end lost 0 bases, the J end lost 7 bases, and 16 bases lay between the germline ends. Germline lookup yields CDR1 MNHEY and CDR2 SVGAGI. This CDR3 has 15 amino acids. In DNA form, the CDR3 reads TGTGCCAGCAGTTACTCCTGGGACACTTCAGGGGAGCAGTACTTC. Translation gives CASSYSWDTSGEQYF.

V usage is TRBV25-1 and J usage is TRBJ2-1, with 9 bases aligning to TRBD2. Germline values: CDR1 MGHDK, CDR2 SYGVNS. Trimming removed 10 bases from V and 1 base from J; junction bases left unmatched: 5. This CDR3 contains 14 residues. The CDR3 loop is CATQTSGSYNEQFF. The CDR3 region has the DNA TGTGCCACTCAGACTAGCGGTTCCTACAATGAGCAGTTCTTC. Filled out from reference TRBV25-1 and TRBJ2-1, the complete variable domain reads EADIYQTPRYLVIGTGKKITLECSQTMGHDKMYWYQQDPGMELHLIHYSYGVNSTEKGDLSSESTVSRIRTEHFPLTLESARPSHTSQYLCATQTSGSYNEQFFGPGTRLTVL.

This clone has a handful of counts. V usage is TRBV27 and J usage is TRBJ2-2; perhaps TRBD1 as D (6 bases). This CDR3 has 15 residues. V lost 5 bases and J lost 5, with 15 bases in between. Germline CDR1 and CDR2: MNHEY and SMNVEV (reference sequence). The CDR3 region is CASSPLDSPTGELFF. DNA for the CDR3: TGTGCCAGCAGTCCCTTGGACAGTCCAACCGGGGAGCTGTTTTTT.

V usage is TRBV28 and J usage is TRBJ1-1; D perhaps matches TRBD1 (5 bases). Deletions cut 4 bases from V and 4 bases from J, with 13 bases between. The V gene's germline CDR1 is MDHEN and CDR2 SYDVKM. This CDR3 has 14 amino acids. CDR3 region: CASSSGGGPTEAFF. CDR3 bases: TGTGCCAGCAGTTCTGGCGGGGGACCCACTGAAGCTTTCTTT. Complete variable domain (other parts from reference TRBV28 and TRBJ1-1): DVKVTQSSRYLVKRTGEKVFLECVQDMDHENMFWYRQDPGLGLRLIYFSYDVKMKEKGDIPEGYSVSREKKERFSLILESASTNQTSMYLCASSSGGGPTEAFFGQGTRLTVV.

The chain has TRBV6-6 and TRBJ1-2, with D uncertain. This CDR3 is built from 13 residues. Germline CDR1 MNHNY, CDR2 SVGAGI (reference sequence). Trimming stripped 5 bases from V and 2 bases from J, with 9 bases between. CDR3 in DNA: TGTGCCAGCAGTCCATACTTGAACTATGGCTACACCTTC. Its translation: CASSPYLNYGYTF.

The chain is built from TRBV19 and TRBJ2-7; 8 positions agree with TRBD2. Germline values: CDR1 LNHDA, CDR2 SQIVND (reference sequence). The J segment lost 5 bases and the V segment lost 4 bases, leaving 4 bases of the junction unmatched. The CDR3 extends over 13 amino acids. The CDR3 sequence: CASSKAGADEQYF. In DNA form, the CDR3 reads TGTGCCAGTAGTAAAGCGGGAGCGGACGAGCAGTACTTC.

This clone has a count of ten or more. The chain has TRBV15 and TRBJ2-1, with D possibly being TRBD2 (5 bases). V was cut by 3 bases and J by 1 base, with 13 bases left in between. The CDR3 sequence is 16 residues long. The germline CDR1 and CDR2 sequences are LNHNV and YYDKDF (reference sequence). The CDR3 is CATSSPERGSYNEQFF. For the CDR3, the DNA is TGTGCCACCAGCAGTCCCGAACGGGGTTCCTACAATGAGCAGTTCTTC.

This clone has just a few counts. V gene TRBV29-1 combines with J gene TRBJ2-7, with no clear D. Germline values: CDR1 SQVTM, CDR2 ANQGSEA. V was shortened by 4 bases and J by 2 bases, with 15 bases between the two germline ends. CDR3 size: 14 residues. The CDR3 loop reads CSVADGAEPYEQYF. CDR3 bases: TGCAGCGTTGCAGATGGAGCAGAACCCTACGAGCAGTACTTC.

The J gene is TRBJ1-2, the V gene TRBV7-6; no reliable D call. Between the trimmed V and J ends, which lost 7 bases and 5 bases, there was a span of 8 bases. The CDR3 has 11 residues. Germline V CDR1 and CDR2: SGHVS, FNYEAQ. The CDR3 here is CASTPGYGYTF. DNA for the CDR3: TGTGCCAGCACCCCGGGGTATGGCTACACCTTC. Variable domain in full (rest from reference TRBV7-6 and TRBJ1-2): GAGVSQSPRYKVTKRGQDVALRCDPISGHVSLYWYRQALGQGPEFLTYFNYEAQQDKSGLPNDRFSAERPEGSISTLTIQRTEQRDSAMYRCASTPGYGYTFGSGTRLTVV.

This chain connects TRBV7-8 to TRBJ1-1, with D possibly matching TRBD1 (6 bases). Per the germline V gene, CDR1 is SGHVS and CDR2 is FQNEAQ. The CDR3 covers 15 residues. V lost 4 bases to trimming and J lost 1 base, with 13 bases between them. The CDR3 protein is CASSSRRGRNTEAFF. The CDR3 DNA reads as TGTGCCAGCAGCTCCCGCAGGGGTCGGAACACTGAAGCTTTCTTT. Variable domain in full (rest from reference TRBV7-8 and TRBJ1-1): GAGVSQSPRYKVAKRGQDVALRCDPISGHVSLFWYQQALGQGPEFLTYFQNEAQLDKSGLPSDRFFAERPEGSVSTLKIQRTQQEDSAVYLCASSSRRGRNTEAFFGQGTRLTVV.

The chain links TRBV27 to TRBJ1-2, with a possible D match to TRBD1 (6 bases). The germline V gene has CDR1 MNHEY and CDR2 SMNVEV (reference sequence). V was cut by 6 bases and J by 4 bases, with 15 bases left in between. This CDR3 comprises 14 residues. CDR3 region: CASSGGHGVYGYTF. The CDR3 nucleotides are TGTGCCAGCAGCGGGGGGCATGGCGTCTATGGCTACACCTTC.

The genes are TRBV7-9 and TRBJ2-7; maybe TRBD1 (7 bases). The V gene's germline CDR1 is SEHNR and CDR2 FQNEAQ (reference sequence). The CDR3 is 14 amino acids. V lost 4 bases, J lost 6 bases, and 16 bases lay in between. In DNA, the CDR3 is TGTGCCAGCAGCTCCCGGACAGGAGGGCGCGAGCAGTACTTC. This encodes CASSSRTGGREQYF.

In regard to this clone: The same CDR3 is also encoded by other DNA sequences in this sample. This rearrangement joins TRBV10-2 to TRBJ2-3; D tentatively fits TRBD1 or TRBD2 (6 bases each). The CDR3 sequence is 15 residues long. The V gene lost 2 bases and the J gene lost 3 bases, with 12 bases spanning the gap. Per the germline V gene, CDR1 is WSHSY and CDR2 is SAAADI. As DNA, the CDR3 is TGCGCCAGCAGTGAGCGGAGAGGGGGGACAGATACGCAGTATTTT. Translated, it gives CASSERRGGTDTQYF.

The chain has TRBV15 and TRBJ2-7; tentative D call: TRBD2 (5 bases). The length of the CDR3 is 14 residues. Germline V gives CDR1 LNHNV, CDR2 YYDKDF (reference sequence). Trimming left V 3 bases short and J 1 base short, with 10 bases between. CDR3: CATSSLRESYEQYF. The DNA of the CDR3 is TGTGCCACCAGCAGCCTGAGGGAATCCTACGAGCAGTACTTC.

The chain joins TRBV13 to TRBJ2-7, with TRBD1 matching 8 bases. The CDR3 is 15 amino acids. In germline, CDR1 is PRHDT, CDR2 FYEKMQ (reference sequence). J gave up 2 bases and V 5 bases, and 8 bases lay outside the gene matches. The DNA of the CDR3 is TGTGCCAGCAGCGGATTCGGGACAGGCGCCTACGAGCAGTACTTC. Protein: CASSGFGTGAYEQYF.

The chain combines TRBV7-8 with TRBJ2-5; D remains unclear. Between the trimmed V and J ends, which lost 1 base and 6 bases, there was a span of 12 bases. This CDR3 is built from 14 residues. Germline loops: CDR1 SGHVS, CDR2 FQNEAQ. Here the CDR3 DNA reads TGTGCCAGCAGCTTAGACGACCTTAGGCAGACCCAGTACTTC. It is translated as CASSLDDLRQTQYF.

The table lists this clone with a few counts. The CDR3 region is CASSFFGGLGYEQYF. The CDR3 region has the DNA TGTGCCAGCAGCTTTTTCGGGGGGCTGGGATACGAGCAGTACTTC. This chain joins TRBV7-2 and TRBJ2-7; D might be TRBD2 (7 bases). With 3 bases removed from V and 4 bases from J, the gap between germline ends came to 16 bases. This CDR3 is built from 15 residues. The germline V gene encodes CDR1 SGHTA and CDR2 FQGNSA.

This clone was picked up one time. J is TRBJ2-1 and V is TRBV27; weak D call: TRBD2 (6 bases). The germline V gene encodes CDR1 MNHEY and CDR2 SMNVEV (reference sequence). Trimming pared 1 base from V and 8 bases from J, leaving 15 bases between. CDR3 length equals 15 residues. The CDR3 DNA sequence: TGTGCCAGCAGTTTATTGGTCCGGAGGGAGGATGAGCAGTTCTTC. It yields the protein CASSLLVRREDEQFF.

V is TRBV29-1 and J is TRBJ2-2, with D maybe TRBD1 (5 bases). Trimming cost V 6 bases and J 2 bases, with 10 bases left between them. The CDR3 covers 13 residues. Germline V gene sequence: CDR1 SQVTM, CDR2 ANQGSEA. The CDR3 loop is CSVPGQNTGELFF. CDR3 sequence (DNA): TGCAGCGTGCCTGGACAAAACACCGGGGAGCTGTTTTTT.

The rearrangement uses TRBV15 and TRBJ1-5, with D possibly TRBD1 on 6 matching bases. The CDR3 covers 17 residues. Looked up from germline, CDR1 is LNHNV and CDR2 is YYDKDF (reference sequence). Between the trimmed V and J ends, which lost 4 bases and 6 bases, there was a span of 22 bases. CDR3 sequence (DNA): TGTGCCACCAGCACCGCTCGGGACAATTTAAGATCTCAGCCCCAGCATTTT. It is translated as CATSTARDNLRSQPQHF. The full variable domain, completed using reference TRBV15 and TRBJ1-5, is DAMVIQNPRYQVTQFGKPVTLSCSQTLNHNVMYWYQQKSSQAPKLLFHYYDKDFNNEADTPDNFQSRRPNTSFCFLDIRSPGLGDTAMYLCATSTARDNLRSQPQHFGDGTRLSIL.